The rows below give T cell receptor beta chains drawn from one sample of a study of blood T cell repertoires in COVID-19. Using immunoSEQ multiplex PCR, the repertoire was profiled, and TCRdb retains in-frame clones only, with some absent. The table includes about 160,000 clones, approximately 95% detected once. Sequencing was performed on peripheral blood. Receptors originate from a woman aged 50 to 65 with acute or convalescent COVID-19. The CDR3 runs from the conserved cysteine through the conserved F or W. D genes are given only for firm matches. Expanded clones are given a class, and other clones once, few, many or no size at all.

v_gene	j_gene	d_gene	abundance	CDR3nt	CDR3aa
TRBV11-2	TRBJ1-1	TRBD1	NA	TGTGCCAGCAGCGGGGGGCACCGGGACAGGGCCACTGAAGCTTTCTTT	CASSGGHRDRATEAFF
TRBV5-4	TRBJ1-1	NA	NA	TGTGCCAGCAGCTTTGCAGGCAGGGGAGTTGGTTACGGTGAAGCTTTCTTT	CASSFAGRGVGYGEAFF
TRBV10-1	TRBJ2-7	NA	NA	TGCGCCAGCAGTGAGCGTACCGGGACAACCTACGAGCAGTACTTC	CASSERTGTTYEQYF
TRBV5-1	TRBJ1-1	NA	NA	TGCGCCAGCAGTCTGACTAGCACTGAAGCTTTCTTT	CASSLTSTEAFF
TRBV19	TRBJ1-1	NA	NA	TGTGCCAGTAGTATAGGTGGGCCGAGCACTGAAGCTTTCTTT	CASSIGGPSTEAFF
TRBV28	TRBJ2-3	TRBD2	NA	TGTGCCAGCAGTTTGGGACTAGCGGGAGGGATAGGCACGCAGTATTTT	CASSLGLAGGIGTQYF
TRBV4-1	TRBJ2-5	NA	NA	TGCGCCAGCAGCCAAGGAGCGGAAGAGACCCAGTACTTC	CASSQGAEETQYF
TRBV20-1	TRBJ2-7	TRBD1	NA	TGCAGTGCGGGACAGGGCTACGAGCAGTACTTC	CSAGQGYEQYF
TRBV10-3	TRBJ1-6	TRBD1	once	TGTGCCATCAGCCAAGAGGGGGCGTCTTCACCCCTCCACTTT	CAISQEGASSPLHF
TRBV5-1	TRBJ2-5	TRBD2	NA	TGCGCCAGCAGCCCTGGAACTAGCGGCAGAGAGACCCAGTACTTC	CASSPGTSGRETQYF
TRBV3-1/TRBV3-2	TRBJ1-1	NA	few	TGTGCCAGCAGCCAAGTCCAGGGGAACACTGAAGCTTTCTTT	CASSQVQGNTEAFF
TRBV13	TRBJ2-1	NA	NA	TGTGCCAGCAGCTTAGAGGAGGGGCAGTTCTTC	CASSLEEGQFF
TRBV4-3	TRBJ1-3	NA	NA	TGCGCCAGCAGCCTGGCCACTGGAAACACCATATATTTT	CASSLATGNTIYF
TRBV28	TRBJ1-2	NA	NA	TGTGCCAGCAGTTTCTTAGCTAACTATGGCTACACCTTC	CASSFLANYGYTF
TRBV6-5	TRBJ1-1	NA	NA	TGTGCCAGCAGATCGCTGATGGGGGGGGACACTGAAGCTTTCTTT	CASRSLMGGDTEAFF
TRBV9	TRBJ1-2	TRBD1	NA	TGTGCCAGCAGCGTAGGGGACAGGGGTGGCTACACCTTC	CASSVGDRGGYTF